The sequence of this T cell receptor beta chain was determined in a study of T cells in Graves' hyperthyroidism and ophthalmopathy. Study details: Peripheral blood was acquired at first diagnosis, ahead of any therapy whatsoever.

Amplified TCR beta CDR3 regions derived from RNA transcripts. A first-round RT-PCR of the TCR CDR3 used the HTBI primer set. MiXCR, run by TCRdb on the multiplex PCR reads, gives a single entry per CDR3 protein. The table shows around 620,000 distinct CDR3 sequences, with about 14% occurring only once. As concerns this clonotype: This clone may be a read error of a much larger clone one base away.

Patients showing uncontrolled infection, other autoimmune disease, pregnancy or lactation were ineligible. Diagnosis rested on symptoms, serum thyroxine and TRAb, thyroid ultrasound, and orbital computed tomography. This receptor was obtained from a young woman with Graves' ophthalmopathy. The sequencing sample was made of blood.

CDR3 DNA sequence: TGCGCCAGCAGCTGGGACACAGATACGCAGTATTTT. Translating gives CASSWDTDTQYF. The rearrangement joins TRBV5-1 to TRBJ2-3, with unresolved D. With 3 bases removed from V and 2 bases from J, the gap between germline ends came to 4 bases. This CDR3 region has 12 residues. CDR1 and CDR2 (germline): SGHRS, YFSETQ.